The TCR beta chain described here comes from a study of CD8 T cell repertoires and HIV-1 epitope variants. Study context: Twenty-five autologous and known Gag and Nef epitope variant peptides each stimulated T cells separately. Control wells had CMV/EBV/flu peptides, negative Ebola AY9, or no peptide.

This clone turned up a few times. The CDR3 has 17 amino acids. Germline CDR1 MGHRA, CDR2 YSYEKL. V was trimmed by 3 bases and J by 0 bases, leaving 15 bases between them. The table came from immunoSEQ multiplex PCR; TCRdb's copy has only in-frame clones and leaves some out. Of more than 85,000 clones listed, 74% were seen once; the top ten hold 25% to 30%. The origin of this receptor is a male donor with HIV. Sequencing input: uncultured baseline CD8+ T cells from peripheral blood mononuclear cells (PBMCs). The V gene is TRBV4-1, the J gene TRBJ1-3; D unresolved. The CDR3 nucleotides are TGCGCCAGCAGCCAGTTGGGTGAGGTGTTCTCTGGAAACACCATATATTTT. This translates into CASSQLGEVFSGNTIYF.